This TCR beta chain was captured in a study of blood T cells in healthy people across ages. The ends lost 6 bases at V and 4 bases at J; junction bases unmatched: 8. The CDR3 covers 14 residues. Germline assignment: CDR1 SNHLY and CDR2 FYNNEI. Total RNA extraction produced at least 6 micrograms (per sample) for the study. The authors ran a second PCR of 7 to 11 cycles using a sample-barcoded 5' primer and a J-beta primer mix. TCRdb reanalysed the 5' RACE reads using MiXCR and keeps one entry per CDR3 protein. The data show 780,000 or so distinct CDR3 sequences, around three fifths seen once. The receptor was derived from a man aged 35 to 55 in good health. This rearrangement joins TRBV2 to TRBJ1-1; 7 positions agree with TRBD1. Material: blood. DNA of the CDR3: TGTGCCAGCAGGAAAACAGGGGCGGGCACTGAAGCTTTCTTT. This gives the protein CASRKTGAGTEAFF.